This is a list of T cell receptor beta chains from one sample in a study of T cells expressing NK-cell markers. Reprocessing the 5' RACE reads, TCRdb reports a single entry for every CDR3 protein and omits DNA. The sample table sets out roughly 390,000 distinct CDR3 sequences. Sample: blood T cells: a sorted CD56 or NKG2C T cell subset, CD4+ or CD8+ T cells, or bulk PBMC T cells (not recorded which). The receptors originated from a woman between 50 and 59 years old in good health. CDR3s include the opening cysteine and the closing phenylalanine or tryptophan.

V: TRBV5-1
J: TRBJ2-3
CDR3: CASSRSRPGRGTDTQYF

V: TRBV3-1
J: TRBJ1-1
CDR3: CASSGRPGMNTEAFF

V: TRBV7-7
J: TRBJ2-1
CDR3: CASSLRPGSGEQFF

V: TRBV15
J: TRBJ2-1
CDR3: CATSTGGRIDNEQFF

V: TRBV12-3/TRBV12-4
J: TRBJ1-1
CDR3: CASSLGQAGGTEAFF

V: TRBV24-1
J: TRBJ2-5
CDR3: CATSDLVSGNGETQYF

V: TRBV7-9
J: TRBJ2-1
CDR3: CASSLEREGNEQFF

V: TRBV29-1
J: TRBJ2-2
CDR3: CSVLGGTGELFF

V: TRBV29-1
J: TRBJ2-1
CDR3: CSVVWLTSYNEQFF

V: TRBV20-1
J: TRBJ2-3
CDR3: CSAARSLAGPTDTQYF

V: TRBV24-1
J: TRBJ2-2
CDR3: CATSDYRDTGELFF

V: TRBV5-1
J: TRBJ2-1
CDR3: CASSPSGTYNEQFF

V: TRBV5-3
J: TRBJ2-1
CDR3: CARSPPTRYNEQFF

V: TRBV7-9
J: TRBJ2-1
CDR3: CASSLNGLTLYNEQFF

V: TRBV5-1
J: TRBJ1-1
CDR3: CASRSEGTSEAFF

V: TRBV20-1
J: TRBJ1-1
CDR3: CSARVQPHGAFF

V: TRBV5-1
J: TRBJ2-1
CDR3: CASRRRAAYNEQFF

V: TRBV6-1
J: TRBJ2-1
CDR3: CASSEPVGGLNEQFF

V: TRBV25-1
J: TRBJ1-2
CDR3: CASSEDSALNYGYTF

V: TRBV18
J: TRBJ2-1
CDR3: CASSPLAAISYNEQFF

V: TRBV6-1
J: TRBJ2-1
CDR3: CASSRERTRNEQFF

V: TRBV27
J: TRBJ2-7
CDR3: CASSLVPTGDYEQYF

V: TRBV7-3
J: TRBJ2-1
CDR3: CASSSDASSYNEQFF

V: TRBV7-9
J: TRBJ1-5
CDR3: CASTLNSNQPQHF

V: TRBV18
J: TRBJ2-7
CDR3: CASSPGLGGTSYEQYF

V: TRBV29-1
J: TRBJ1-5
CDR3: CSVEEGTVYSNQPQHF

V: TRBV9
J: TRBJ2-4
CDR3: CASSGSKNIQYF

V: TRBV12-5
J: TRBJ2-3
CDR3: CASGLATSRLTDTQYF

V: TRBV28
J: TRBJ2-3
CDR3: CASIRAGGGTDTQYF